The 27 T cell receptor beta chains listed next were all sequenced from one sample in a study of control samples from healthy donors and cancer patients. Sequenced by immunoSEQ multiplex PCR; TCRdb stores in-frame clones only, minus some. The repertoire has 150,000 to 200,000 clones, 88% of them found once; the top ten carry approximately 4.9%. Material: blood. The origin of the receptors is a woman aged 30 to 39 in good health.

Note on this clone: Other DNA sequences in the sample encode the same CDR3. This chain's CDR3 is CASSLGRGGYNEQFF. Written as DNA, the CDR3 is TGTGCCAGCAGTCTCGGGAGGGGGGGCTACAATGAGCAGTTCTTC. V usage is TRBV27 and J usage is TRBJ2-1, with 8 bases aligning to TRBD2. The V segment lost 5 bases and the J segment 3 bases; nucleotides outside the gene matches: 6. Germline values: CDR1 MNHEY, CDR2 SMNVEV (reference sequence). This CDR3 is built from 15 residues.

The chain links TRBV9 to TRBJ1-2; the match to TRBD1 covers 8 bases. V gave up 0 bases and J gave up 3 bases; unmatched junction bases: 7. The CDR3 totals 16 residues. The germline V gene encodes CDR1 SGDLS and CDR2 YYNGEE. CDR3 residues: CASSVGTGLYDYGYTF. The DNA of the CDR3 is TGTGCCAGCAGCGTAGGGACAGGGCTATATGACTATGGCTACACCTTC.

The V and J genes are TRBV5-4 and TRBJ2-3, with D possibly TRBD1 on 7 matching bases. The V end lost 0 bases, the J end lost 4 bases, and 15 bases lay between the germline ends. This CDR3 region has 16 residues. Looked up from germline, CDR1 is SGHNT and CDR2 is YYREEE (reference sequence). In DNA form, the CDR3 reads TGTGCCAGCAGCTTGGAGGGGATCAGGGGGGCAGATACGCAGTATTTT. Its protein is CASSLEGIRGADTQYF.

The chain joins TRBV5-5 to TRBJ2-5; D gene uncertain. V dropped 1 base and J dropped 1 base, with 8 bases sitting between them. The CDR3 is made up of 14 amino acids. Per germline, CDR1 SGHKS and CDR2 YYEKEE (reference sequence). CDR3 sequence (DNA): TGTGCCAGCAGCTTGAGGCCACCCCAAGAGACCCAGTACTTC. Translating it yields CASSLRPPQETQYF.

CDR3 loop: CASSGGTAYNSPLHF. The CDR3 coding sequence is TGTGCCAGCAGTGGTGGGACAGCTTATAATTCACCCCTCCACTTT. The chain joins TRBV2 to TRBJ1-6; 7 bases match TRBD1. Germline V gene lookup returns CDR1 SNHLY and CDR2 FYNNEI. V lost 4 bases and J lost 4; bases outside the gene matches: 4. This CDR3 has 15 residues. Looking up the rest from reference TRBV2 and TRBJ1-6 gives the full variable domain: EPEVTQTPSHQVTQMGQEVILRCVPISNHLYFYWYRQILGQKVEFLVSFYNNEISEKSEIFDDQFSVERPDGSNFTLKIRSTKLEDSAMYFCASSGGTAYNSPLHFGNGTRLTVT.

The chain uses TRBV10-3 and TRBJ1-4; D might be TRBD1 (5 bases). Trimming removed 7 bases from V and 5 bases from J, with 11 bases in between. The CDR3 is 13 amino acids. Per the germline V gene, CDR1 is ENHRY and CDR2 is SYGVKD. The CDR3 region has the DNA TGTGCCATCAATCGACAGATAAATGAAAAACTGTTTTTT. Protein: CAINRQINEKLFF.

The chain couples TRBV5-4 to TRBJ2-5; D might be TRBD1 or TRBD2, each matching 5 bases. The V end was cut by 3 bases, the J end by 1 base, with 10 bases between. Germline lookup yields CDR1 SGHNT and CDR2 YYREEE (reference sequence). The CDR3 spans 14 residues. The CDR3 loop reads CASSSGLPQETQYF. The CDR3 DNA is TGTGCCAGCAGCTCGGGGCTGCCCCAAGAGACCCAGTACTTC.

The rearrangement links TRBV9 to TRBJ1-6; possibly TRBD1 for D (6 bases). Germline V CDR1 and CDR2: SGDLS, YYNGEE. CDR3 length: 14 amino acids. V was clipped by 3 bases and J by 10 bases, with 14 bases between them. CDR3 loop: CASSGDRSGSPLHF. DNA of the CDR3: TGTGCCAGCAGCGGCGACAGGTCCGGATCACCCCTCCACTTT.

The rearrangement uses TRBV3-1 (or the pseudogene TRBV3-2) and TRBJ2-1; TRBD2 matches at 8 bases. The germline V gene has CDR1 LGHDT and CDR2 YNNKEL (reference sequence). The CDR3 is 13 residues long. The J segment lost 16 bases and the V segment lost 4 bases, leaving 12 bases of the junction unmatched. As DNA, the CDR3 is TGTGCCAGCAGCCCCCGCCGGGGGGGGGAACGTTTCTTC. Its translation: CASSPRRGGERFF.

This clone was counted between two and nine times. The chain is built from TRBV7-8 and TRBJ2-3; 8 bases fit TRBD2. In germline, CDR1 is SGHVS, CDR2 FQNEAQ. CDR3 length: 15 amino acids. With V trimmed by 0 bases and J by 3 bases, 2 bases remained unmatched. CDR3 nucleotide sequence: TGTGCCAGCAGCTTAGCTAGCGGGGAAACAGATACGCAGTATTTT. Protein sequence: CASSLASGETDTQYF.

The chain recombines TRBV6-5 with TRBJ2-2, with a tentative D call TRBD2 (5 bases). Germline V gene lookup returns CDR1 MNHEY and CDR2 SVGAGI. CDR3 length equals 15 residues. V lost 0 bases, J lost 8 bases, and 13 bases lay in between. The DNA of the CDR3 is TGTGCCAGCAGTTACTCGAGTCCTCCGGGAGGGGAGCTGTTTTTT. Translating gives CASSYSSPPGGELFF.

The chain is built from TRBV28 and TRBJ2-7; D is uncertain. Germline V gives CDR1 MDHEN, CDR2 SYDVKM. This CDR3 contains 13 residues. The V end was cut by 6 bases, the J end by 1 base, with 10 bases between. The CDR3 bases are TGTGCCAGCAGCCGTCCCGGGTCCTACGAGCAGTACTTC. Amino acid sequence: CASSRPGSYEQYF.

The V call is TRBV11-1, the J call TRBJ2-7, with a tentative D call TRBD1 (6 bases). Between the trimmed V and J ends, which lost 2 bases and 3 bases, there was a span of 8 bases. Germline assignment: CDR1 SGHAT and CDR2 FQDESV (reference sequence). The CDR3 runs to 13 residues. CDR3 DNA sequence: TGTGCCAGCAGCTTATCACAGGGCTACGAGCAGTACGTC. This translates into CASSLSQGYEQYV.

CDR3 region: CASATGAYNSPLHF. DNA of the CDR3: TGTGCCAGTGCGACAGGGGCATATAATTCACCCCTCCACTTT. This chain links TRBV19 with TRBJ1-6; 8 nucleotides agree with TRBD1. The V gene end was trimmed by 8 bases and the J gene end by 4 bases; junction bases not matched to a gene: 4. CDR3 length: 14 amino acids. Per germline, CDR1 LNHDA and CDR2 SQIVND (reference sequence).

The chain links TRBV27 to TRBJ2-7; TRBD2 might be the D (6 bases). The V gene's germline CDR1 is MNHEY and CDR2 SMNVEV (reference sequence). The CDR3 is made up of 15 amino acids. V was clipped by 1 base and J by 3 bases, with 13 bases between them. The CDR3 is CASSLWGEVGYEQYF. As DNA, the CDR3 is TGTGCCAGCAGTTTATGGGGGGAAGTGGGCTACGAGCAGTACTTC.

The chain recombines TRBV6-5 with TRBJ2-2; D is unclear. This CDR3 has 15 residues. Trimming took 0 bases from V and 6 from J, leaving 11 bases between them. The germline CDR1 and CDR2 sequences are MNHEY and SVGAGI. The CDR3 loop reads CASSYSKIRPGELFF. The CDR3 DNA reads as TGTGCCAGCAGTTACTCGAAAATTCGCCCCGGGGAGCTGTTTTTT.

The CDR3 DNA is TGCGCCAGCAGCTTGGACAGAGCGTCCGGGGAGCTGTTTTTT. It codes for CASSLDRASGELFF. The rearrangement uses TRBV5-1 and TRBJ2-2, with D uncertain. The V and J ends lost 0 bases and 6 bases respectively, with 9 bases between them. Germline loops: CDR1 SGHRS, CDR2 YFSETQ. The CDR3 sequence is 14 residues long.

The CDR3, as DNA: TGTGCCACCAGTGATTCCCGGGGGACAGGGGTGGTTTGGAATCAGCCCCAGCATTTT. Its translation is CATSDSRGTGVVWNQPQHF. J is TRBJ1-5 and V is TRBV24-1; TRBD1 agrees at 10 bases. With 2 bases clipped from V and 4 bases from J, the junction kept 13 bases outside the gene matches. Germline CDR1 KGHDR, CDR2 SFDVKD. This CDR3 has 19 amino acids.

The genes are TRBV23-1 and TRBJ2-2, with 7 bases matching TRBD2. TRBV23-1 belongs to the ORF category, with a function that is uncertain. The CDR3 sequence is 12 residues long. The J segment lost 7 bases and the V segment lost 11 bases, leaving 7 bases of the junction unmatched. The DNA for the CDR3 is TGCGCCCCGGTGCGGGAGTTCGGGGAGCTGTTTTTT. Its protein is CAPVREFGELFF.

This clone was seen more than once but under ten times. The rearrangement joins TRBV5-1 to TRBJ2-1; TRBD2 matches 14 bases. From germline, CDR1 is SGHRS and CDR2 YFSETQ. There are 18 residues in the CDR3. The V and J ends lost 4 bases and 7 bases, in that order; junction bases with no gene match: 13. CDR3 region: CASSQTTPGLAGENEQFF. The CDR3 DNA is TGCGCCAGCAGCCAAACAACCCCGGGACTAGCGGGAGAGAATGAGCAGTTCTTC. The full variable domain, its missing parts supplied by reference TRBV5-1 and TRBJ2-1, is KAGVTQTPRYLIKTRGQQVTLSCSPISGHRSVSWYQQTPGQGLQFLFEYFSETQRNKGNFPGRFSGRQFSNSRSEMNVSTLELGDSALYLCASSQTTPGLAGENEQFFGPGTRLTVL.

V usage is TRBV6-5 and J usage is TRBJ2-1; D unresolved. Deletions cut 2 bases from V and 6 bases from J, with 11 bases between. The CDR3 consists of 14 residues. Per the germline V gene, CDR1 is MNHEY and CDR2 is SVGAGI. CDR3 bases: TGTGCCAGCAGTTACGGGCGACGGGTCAATGAGCAGTTCTTC. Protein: CASSYGRRVNEQFF.

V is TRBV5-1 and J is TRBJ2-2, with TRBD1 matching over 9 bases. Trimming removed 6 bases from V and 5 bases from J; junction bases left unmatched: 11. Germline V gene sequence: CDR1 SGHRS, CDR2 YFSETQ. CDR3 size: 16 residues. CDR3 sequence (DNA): TGCGCCAGCACCCCTACAGGGGGCGGGAGAACCGGGGAGCTGTTTTTT. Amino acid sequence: CASTPTGGGRTGELFF.

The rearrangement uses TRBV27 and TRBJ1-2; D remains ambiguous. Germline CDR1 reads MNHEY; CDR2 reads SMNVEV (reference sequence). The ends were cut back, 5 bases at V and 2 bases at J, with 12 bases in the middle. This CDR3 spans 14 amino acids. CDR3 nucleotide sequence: TGTGCCAGCAGTCCGCTTGGCAACAACTATGGCTACACCTTC. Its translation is CASSPLGNNYGYTF.

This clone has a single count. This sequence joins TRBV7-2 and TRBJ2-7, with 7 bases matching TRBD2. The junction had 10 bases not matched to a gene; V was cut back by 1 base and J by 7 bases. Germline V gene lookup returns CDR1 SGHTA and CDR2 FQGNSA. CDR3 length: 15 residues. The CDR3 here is CASSLDTGRIGEQYF. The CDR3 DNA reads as TGTGCCAGCAGCTTAGACACCGGGAGGATAGGAGAGCAGTACTTC.

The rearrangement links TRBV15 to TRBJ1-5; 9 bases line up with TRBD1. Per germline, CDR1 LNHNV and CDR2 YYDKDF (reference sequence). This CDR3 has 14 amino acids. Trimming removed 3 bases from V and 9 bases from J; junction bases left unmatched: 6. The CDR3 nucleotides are TGTGCCACCAGCAGGGCCGGGACAGGGCTGCCCCAGCATTTT. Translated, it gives CATSRAGTGLPQHF.

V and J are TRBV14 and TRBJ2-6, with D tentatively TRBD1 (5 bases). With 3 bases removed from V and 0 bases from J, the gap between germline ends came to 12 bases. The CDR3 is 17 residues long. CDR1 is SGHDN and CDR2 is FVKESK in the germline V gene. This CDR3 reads CASSQQTATSGANVLTF. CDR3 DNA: TGTGCCAGCAGCCAGCAGACAGCTACCTCTGGGGCCAACGTCCTGACTTTC.

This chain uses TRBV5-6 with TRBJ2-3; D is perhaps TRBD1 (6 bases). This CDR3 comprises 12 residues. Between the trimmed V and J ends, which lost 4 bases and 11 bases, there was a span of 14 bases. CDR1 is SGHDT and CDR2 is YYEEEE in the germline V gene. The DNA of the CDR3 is TGTGCCAGCAGCCCCGGACAGACCCAGCAGTATTTT. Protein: CASSPGQTQQYF.